Shown below are 17 T cell receptor beta chains from a single sample sequenced in a study of blood T cell repertoires in COVID-19. The method was immunoSEQ multiplex PCR; TCRdb's version includes in-frame clones alone and lacks a portion of them. The sample includes about 79,000 clones, about 89% seen only once; the top ten take around 14%. Source material: peripheral blood. These receptors came from a man aged 70 or older with active or convalescent COVID-19.

The genes are TRBV5-1 and TRBJ2-1; 10 nucleotides align to TRBD2. The CDR3 is 16 amino acids. V gave up 5 bases and J gave up 5 bases; unmatched junction bases: 10. CDR1 SGHRS and CDR2 YFSETQ come from the germline V gene. The CDR3 reads CASRTTLAGRHNEQFF. CDR3 in DNA: TGCGCCAGCAGAACAACACTAGCGGGGAGGCACAATGAGCAGTTCTTC.

The V call is TRBV2, the J call TRBJ1-1; D remains unclear. The CDR3 covers 13 residues. With 2 bases removed from V and 5 bases from J, the gap between germline ends came to 9 bases. The V gene's germline CDR1 is SNHLY and CDR2 FYNNEI. The CDR3 here is CASSERWRTEAFF. The CDR3 bases are TGTGCCAGCAGTGAAAGGTGGCGGACTGAAGCTTTCTTT.

The gene calls are TRBV5-4 and TRBJ2-1; tentatively, D is TRBD2 (5 bases). V was clipped by 4 bases and J by 7 bases, with 18 bases between them. Germline V gene lookup returns CDR1 SGHNT and CDR2 YYREEE (reference sequence). This CDR3 region has 15 residues. The CDR3 protein is CASSPGGLAGNEQFF. The CDR3 bases are TGTGCCAGCAGCCCGGGTGGGCTAGCTGGTAATGAGCAGTTCTTC.

The chain employs TRBV5-6 and TRBJ1-6; weak D call: TRBD1 (5 bases). The V gene lost 4 bases and the J gene lost 10 bases, with 18 bases spanning the gap. This CDR3 contains 15 residues. CDR1 is SGHDT, CDR2 YYEEEE, per germline. CDR3 protein: CASSASGEGRSPLHF. CDR3 coding DNA: TGTGCCAGCAGCGCCTCGGGGGAAGGGAGATCACCCCTCCACTTT.

This chain uses TRBV9 with TRBJ2-3; 10 bases are shared with TRBD2. CDR3 size: 15 residues. Germline V CDR1 and CDR2: SGDLS, YYNGEE. The ends lost 5 bases at V and 10 bases at J; junction bases unmatched: 13. CDR3 sequence reads: CASRASSGREGAQYF. The CDR3 DNA reads TGTGCCAGCAGGGCCAGCAGCGGGAGGGAAGGCGCGCAGTATTTT.

The chain joins TRBV5-1 to TRBJ2-7, with 8 bases matching TRBD2. The CDR3 length is 14 residues. Germline CDR1 and CDR2: SGHRS and YFSETQ. Losses at the gene ends were 0 bases for V and 3 bases for J; bases not matched to a gene: 2. The CDR3 sequence: CASSLVREGYEQYF. For the CDR3, the DNA is TGCGCCAGCAGCTTGGTCCGGGAGGGCTACGAGCAGTACTTC.

The chain recombines TRBV19 with TRBJ2-7; 10 nucleotides match TRBD1. V was pared by 7 bases and J by 5 bases, with 11 bases of the junction left unmatched. Germline V lookup: CDR1 LNHDA, CDR2 SQIVND (reference sequence). The CDR3 has 15 amino acids. CDR3 sequence (DNA): TGTGCCAGTACCGCCAGGACAGGGGGGGTCCACGAGCAGTACTTC. Translating it yields CASTARTGGVHEQYF.

The V call is TRBV27, the J call TRBJ2-5; TRBD2 matches at 10 bases. Germline CDR1 reads MNHEY; CDR2 reads SMNVEV (reference sequence). The CDR3 sequence is 15 residues long. Unmatched junction bases numbered 4, after V lost 2 bases and J lost 4 bases. The CDR3: CASSLLSGRGETQYF. DNA for the CDR3: TGTGCCAGCAGTTTACTAAGCGGGAGGGGAGAGACCCAGTACTTC.

In this sample, this clone turned up once. The chain recombines TRBV6-5 with TRBJ1-5, with no clear D. Germline CDR1 is MNHEY and CDR2 is SVGAGI. With 6 bases removed from V and 6 bases from J, the gap between germline ends came to 12 bases. This CDR3 has 13 residues. As DNA, the CDR3 is TGTGCCAGCAGGGAGGGTTTGGGTCAGCCCCAGCATTTT. Translating it yields CASREGLGQPQHF.

The chain recombines TRBV9 with TRBJ2-7; 10 bases line up with TRBD2. Germline CDR1 SGDLS, CDR2 YYNGEE. The V gene end was trimmed by 2 bases and the J gene end by 3 bases; junction bases not matched to a gene: 2. This CDR3 is 14 amino acids long. CDR3 in DNA: TGTGCCAGCAGCGTCTTAGCGGGAGGCTACGAGCAGTACTTC. This encodes CASSVLAGGYEQYF.

In its sample, this clone was seen once. The CDR3 DNA is TGTGCCAGCAGCGGACAGACAAGGGACACCTCCTACAATGAGCAGTTCTTC. Translation: CASSGQTRDTSYNEQFF. The chain is built from TRBV4-2 and TRBJ2-1; TRBD1 is a possible D gene (6 bases). Trimming took 5 bases from V and 0 from J, leaving 17 bases between them. CDR1 LGHNA and CDR2 YNFKEQ come from the germline V gene. The CDR3 totals 17 residues.

In DNA, the CDR3 is TGTGCCAGCAGTTGGACAGGGAGTGAGCAGTTCTTC. It is translated as CASSWTGSEQFF. The chain links TRBV2 to TRBJ2-1; 8 bases are shared with TRBD1. V dropped 5 bases and J dropped 9; count of bases not matched to a gene: 3. The CDR3 has 12 residues. CDR1 SNHLY and CDR2 FYNNEI come from the germline V gene.

Regarding this clone: The junction shows a germline mismatch at one end, possibly a read error. J is TRBJ2-1 and V is TRBV7-7; TRBD2 agrees at 7 bases. The CDR3 sequence is 16 residues long. Germline V gives CDR1 SSHAT, CDR2 FNYEAQ (reference sequence). The CDR3 DNA reads TGTGCTAGCAGCCGCTTAAACGCGGGAGAGGGCAATGAGCAGTTCTTC. Translating gives CASSRLNAGEGNEQFF.

The chain carries TRBV30 and TRBJ1-3; D is ambiguous. The CDR3 sequence is 15 residues long. The V gene's germline CDR1 is GTSNPN and CDR2 SVGIG (reference sequence). V lost 0 bases and J lost 3, with 12 bases in between. The CDR3 nucleotides read TGTGCCTGGAGTGTACAGTGGGTGGGTGGAAACACCATATATTTT. Translated, it gives CAWSVQWVGGNTIYF.

This chain joins TRBV6-5 and TRBJ1-2; perhaps TRBD1 as D (6 bases). The V gene's germline CDR1 is MNHEY and CDR2 SVGAGI. Trimming took off 6 bases at V and 8 bases at J, with 16 bases between the two ends. The CDR3 contains 13 residues. The CDR3 here is CASSLRRGGGYTF. CDR3 DNA sequence: TGTGCCAGCAGCCTCCGGAGGGGGGGCGGCTACACCTTC.

This rearrangement joins TRBV6-6 to TRBJ1-5; D perhaps matches TRBD1 (5 bases). V gave up 6 bases and J gave up 4 bases, with 16 bases separating them. The germline CDR1 and CDR2 sequences are MNHNY and SVGAGI (reference sequence). The CDR3 length is 15 residues. CDR3 region: CASSTTALGNQPQHF. For the CDR3, the DNA is TGTGCCAGCAGCACGACAGCTCTGGGGAATCAGCCCCAGCATTTT.

The sample holds one count of this clone. CDR3: CASSLFPIESATNEKLFF. The CDR3 coding sequence is TGCGCCAGCAGCTTGTTCCCCATAGAAAGTGCAACTAATGAAAAACTGTTTTTT. The chain carries TRBV5-1 and TRBJ1-4, with D unresolved. The V and J ends lost 1 base and 0 bases respectively, with 16 bases between them. The CDR3 sequence is 18 residues long. The V gene's germline CDR1 is SGHRS and CDR2 YFSETQ.